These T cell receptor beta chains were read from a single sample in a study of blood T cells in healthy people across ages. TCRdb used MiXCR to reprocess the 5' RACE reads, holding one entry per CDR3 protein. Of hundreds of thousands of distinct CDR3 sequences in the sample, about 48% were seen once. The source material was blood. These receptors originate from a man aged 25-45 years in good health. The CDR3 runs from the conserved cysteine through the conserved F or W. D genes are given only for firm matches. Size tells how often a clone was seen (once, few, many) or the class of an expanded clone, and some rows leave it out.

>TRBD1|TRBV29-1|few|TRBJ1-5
CSVGTGANQPQHF
TGCAGCGTTGGGACAGGGGCTAATCAGCCCCAGCATTTT
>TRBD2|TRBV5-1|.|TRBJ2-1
CASSSSSGEYNEQFF
TGCGCCAGCAGCTCGTCTAGCGGGGAGTACAATGAGCAGTTCTTC
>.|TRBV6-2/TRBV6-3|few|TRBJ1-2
CASAGTTYGYTF
TGTGCCAGTGCTGGGACAACCTATGGCTACACCTTC
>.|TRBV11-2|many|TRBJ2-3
CASSLGGGSTDTQYF
TGCGCCAGCAGCCTTGGTGGAGGGAGCACAGATACGCAGTATTTT
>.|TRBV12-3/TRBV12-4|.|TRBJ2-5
CASSFRIDGKETQYF
TGTGCCAGCAGTTTCCGAATCGACGGGAAAGAGACCCAGTACTTC
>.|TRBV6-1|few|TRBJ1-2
CASSDAGAGYTF
TGTGCCAGCAGTGACGCGGGTGCTGGTTACACCTTC
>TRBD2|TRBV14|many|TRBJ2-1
CASSPLTSGGYNEQFF
TGTGCCAGCAGCCCCTTGACTAGCGGGGGCTACAATGAGCAGTTCTTC
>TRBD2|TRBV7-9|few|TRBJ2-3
CASSLTSGRGTDTQYF
TGTGCCAGCAGCCTAACTAGCGGTCGAGGCACAGATACGCAGTATTTT
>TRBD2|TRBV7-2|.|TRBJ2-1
CASSLLSGGTSYNEQFF
TGTGCCAGCAGCTTACTTAGCGGGGGGACCTCCTACAATGAGCAGTTCTTC
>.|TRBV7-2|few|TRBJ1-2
CASSLGLAGASYGYTF
TGTGCCAGCAGCTTAGGGTTGGCAGGGGCAAGTTATGGCTACACCTTC
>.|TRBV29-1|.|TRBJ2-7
CSVTDHPSYEQYF
TGCAGCGTGACGGATCATCCCTCCTACGAGCAGTACTTC
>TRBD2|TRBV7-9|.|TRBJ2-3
CASTNLGGGSPDTQYF
TGTGCCAGCACCAACCTCGGGGGGGGTTCGCCAGATACGCAGTATTTT
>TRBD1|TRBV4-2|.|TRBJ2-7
CASSQDVGQAYEQYF
TGTGCCAGCAGCCAAGATGTGGGACAGGCCTACGAGCAGTACTTC
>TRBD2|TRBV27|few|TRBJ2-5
CASRLAGLETQYF
TGTGCCAGCAGACTAGCGGGGCTAGAGACCCAGTACTTC
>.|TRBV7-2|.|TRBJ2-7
CASSLNPGPYEQYF
TGTGCCAGCAGCTTAAACCCAGGACCTTACGAGCAGTACTTC
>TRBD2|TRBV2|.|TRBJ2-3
CASSEGLAPDTQYF
TGTGCCAGCAGTGAGGGACTAGCCCCAGATACGCAGTATTTT
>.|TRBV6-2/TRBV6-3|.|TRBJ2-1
CASSIKASLLRQFF
TGTGCCAGCAGTATCAAAGCCAGTCTCCTGAGGCAGTTCTTC
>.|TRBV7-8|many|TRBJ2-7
CASSLEVMAIGQPYEQYF
TGTGCCAGCAGCTTAGAAGTAATGGCAATCGGACAGCCCTACGAGCAGTACTTC
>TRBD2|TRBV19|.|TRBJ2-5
CASSIPFGGAETQYF
TGTGCCAGTAGTATACCCTTCGGGGGGGCGGAGACCCAGTACTTC
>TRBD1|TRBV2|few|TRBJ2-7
CASRDPGTGTYEQYF
TGTGCCAGCAGGGACCCCGGGACAGGGACCTACGAGCAGTACTTC
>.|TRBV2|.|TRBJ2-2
CASSDRGVGGELFF
TGTGCCAGCAGTGACAGGGGGGTCGGCGGGGAGCTGTTTTTT
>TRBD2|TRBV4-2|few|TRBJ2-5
CASSQVVYAGGPKTQYF
TGTGCCAGCAGCCAGGTCGTCTATGCGGGGGGGCCGAAGACCCAGTACTTC
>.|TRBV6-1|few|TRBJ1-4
CASSEGRETNEKLFF
TGTGCCAGCAGTGAAGGCAGGGAAACTAATGAAAAACTGTTTTTT
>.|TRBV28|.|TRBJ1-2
CASAWKGGSLTF
TGTGCCAGCGCCTGGAAGGGGGGTTCTCTCACCTTC
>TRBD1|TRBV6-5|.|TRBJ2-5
CASSYSTGRGGETQYF
TGTGCCAGCAGTTACTCGACAGGGAGAGGAGGAGAGACCCAGTACTTC
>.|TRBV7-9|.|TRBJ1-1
CASSPGSEAFF
TGTGCCAGCAGCCCGGGCTCTGAAGCTTTCTTT
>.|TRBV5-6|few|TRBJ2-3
CASRRGQTSDTQYF
TGTGCCAGCAGGAGAGGACAGACCTCAGATACGCAGTATTTT
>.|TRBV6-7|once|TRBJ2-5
CASSLQRNQETQYF
TGTGCCAGCAGTCTACAGCGGAACCAAGAGACCCAGTACTTC
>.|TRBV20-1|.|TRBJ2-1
CSASGGRGAQNEQFF
TGCAGTGCTAGTGGGGGACGGGGGGCGCAAAATGAGCAGTTCTTC
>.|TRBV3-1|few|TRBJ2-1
CASSHPAGPTLYNEQFF
TGTGCCAGCAGCCATCCCGCAGGACCCACCCTGTACAATGAGCAGTTCTTC
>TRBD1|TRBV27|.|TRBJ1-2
CASLGTGTGLTNYGYTF
TGTGCCAGTCTAGGAACCGGGACAGGCCTAACTAACTATGGCTACACCTTC
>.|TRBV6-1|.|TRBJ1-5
CASSDYGNQPQHF
TGTGCCAGCAGTGATTATGGCAATCAGCCCCAGCATTTT
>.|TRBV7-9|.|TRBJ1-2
CAGSLEGSTGYTF
TGTGCCGGCAGCTTAGAGGGGTCGACTGGCTACACCTTC
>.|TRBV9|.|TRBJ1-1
CASSVDAGGAWNTEAFF
TGTGCCAGCAGCGTAGACGCGGGGGGCGCTTGGAACACTGAAGCTTTCTTT